This T cell receptor beta chain comes out of a study of cytomegalovirus exposure and HLA in healthy donors. Study-wide findings and caveats: A later examination showed that TCR association rates differed by HLA locus, with DRB1 most and HLA-C fewest. Apart from CMV serostatus, no immune exposure information was available. Accounts indicate the classifier identified cytomegalovirus status with strong specificity and sensitivity. Sequencing likely caused a cluster of highly shared sequence variants.

The PCR contained 60 Vbeta and 13 Jbeta primers. The table came from immunoSEQ multiplex PCR; TCRdb's copy has only in-frame clones and leaves some out. The data hold around 130,000 clones, with around 83% observed a single time. About this clone: The antigen is undetermined.

Deletions cut 3 bases from V and 8 bases from J, with 13 bases between. The CDR3 runs to 13 residues. The germline gives CDR1 SNHLY, CDR2 FYNNEI. The sample comprised PBMCs. The receptor comes from a woman in her twenties or thirties in good health and CMV-seropositive. V is TRBV2 and J is TRBJ2-5, with unresolved D. The CDR3 region has the DNA TGTGCCAGCAGTGAGGGCTCAGGTCTAACCCAGTACTTC. Encoded protein: CASSEGSGLTQYF.